Below, 30 T cell receptor beta chains from the same sample are listed, as sequenced in a study of T cell responses to AZD1222 COVID-19 vaccine. Generated by immunoSEQ multiplex PCR, the TCRdb table keeps only in-frame clones and is missing some. The table lists 110,000 to 150,000 clones, 92% of them singletons, with about 3.5% in the top ten. The material sequenced was peripheral blood, taken on day 0 of AZD1222 vaccination. These receptors all come from an adult in good health.

This chain links TRBV11-3 with TRBJ2-2; 8 positions match TRBD2. The CDR3 is 20 residues long. The germline V gene encodes CDR1 SGHNT and CDR2 YENEEA. V lost 1 base and J lost 5; bases outside the gene matches: 18. CDR3 protein: CASSLARLKAWQRETGELFF. Written as DNA, the CDR3 is TGTGCCAGCAGCTTAGCCCGACTCAAGGCTTGGCAGCGGGAGACCGGGGAGCTGTTTTTT.

This rearrangement joins TRBV18 to TRBJ1-3, with D unresolved. Per the germline V gene, CDR1 is KGHSH and CDR2 is LQKENI. The CDR3 length is 15 residues. The V gene lost 2 bases and the J gene lost 0 bases, with 8 bases spanning the gap. The CDR3 coding sequence is TGTGCCAGCTCACCATTACTAAGCTCTGGAAACACCATATATTTT. Translated: CASSPLLSSGNTIYF. The full variable domain, rest sourced from reference TRBV18 and TRBJ1-3, is NAGVMQNPRHLVRRRGQEARLRCSPMKGHSHVYWYRQLPEEGLKFMVYLQKENIIDESGMPKERFSAEFPKEGPSILRIQQVVRGDSAAYFCASSPLLSSGNTIYFGEGSWLTVV.

The chain couples TRBV9 to TRBJ1-4; possibly TRBD1 for D (5 bases). From germline, CDR1 is SGDLS and CDR2 YYNGEE. V was clipped by 0 bases and J by 14 bases, with 14 bases between them. The CDR3 is 13 residues long. For the CDR3, the DNA is TGTGCCAGCAGCGTAGTAGAGGCCGGACACCTGTTTTTT. Translating it yields CASSVVEAGHLFF.

The chain combines TRBV4-2 with TRBJ2-1, with a weak D call TRBD2 (6 bases). The V gene's germline CDR1 is LGHNA and CDR2 YNFKEQ. The CDR3 totals 15 residues. V dropped 0 bases and J dropped 4 bases, with 10 bases sitting between them. The CDR3 coding sequence is TGTGCCAGCAGCCAAGAGGGCGGGGATTACAATGAGCAGTTCTTC. Its protein is CASSQEGGDYNEQFF.

This clone has only a few counts. Other DNA variants within this sample encode the same CDR3. The genes are TRBV7-3 and TRBJ2-1, with TRBD2 matching over 10 bases. Germline values: CDR1 SGHTA, CDR2 FQGTGA. V was pared by 5 bases and J by 2 bases, with 3 bases of the junction left unmatched. The CDR3 is 15 amino acids. The CDR3 DNA is TGTGCCAGCAGCCCTCTAGCGGGAGCCTACAATGAGCAGTTCTTC. Encoded protein: CASSPLAGAYNEQFF.

The DNA of the CDR3 is TGTGCCAGTACCCGGGACAGGGGGTCCACTGAAGCTTTCTTT. Translation: CASTRDRGSTEAFF. The chain combines TRBV19 with TRBJ1-1, with 11 positions matching TRBD1. With V trimmed by 7 bases and J by 4 bases, 5 bases remained unmatched. This CDR3 region has 14 residues. Germline V gives CDR1 LNHDA, CDR2 SQIVND (reference sequence). The variable domain in full, with the rest retrieved from reference TRBV19 and TRBJ1-1, is DGGITQSPKYLFRKEGQNVTLSCEQNLNHDAMYWYRQDPGQGLRLIYYSQIVNDFQKGDIAEGYSVSREKKESFPLTVTSAQKNPTAFYLCASTRDRGSTEAFFGQGTRLTVV.

This chain joins TRBV5-1 and TRBJ1-2; TRBD1 might be the D (6 bases). V lost 4 bases and J 4 bases, leaving 20 bases between the germline ends. This CDR3 comprises 16 residues. In germline, CDR1 is SGHRS, CDR2 YFSETQ. In DNA, the CDR3 is TGCGCCAGCAGCCCCAGGGGCGCGGAAGGGACCTATGGCTACACCTTC. Its protein is CASSPRGAEGTYGYTF.

The CDR3 region is CASSERRDKAYEQYF. DNA for the CDR3: TGCGCCAGCAGTGAGCGGCGGGATAAGGCCTACGAGCAGTACTTC. The genes are TRBV10-1 and TRBJ2-7; TRBD2 is a possible D gene (6 bases). This CDR3 contains 15 residues. CDR1 is WNHNN and CDR2 is SYGVQD in the germline V gene (reference sequence). The V and J ends lost 2 bases and 2 bases respectively, with 13 bases between them.

V usage is TRBV18 and J usage is TRBJ2-1, with no clear D. The germline CDR1 and CDR2 sequences are KGHSH and LQKENI. V was trimmed by 6 bases and J by 4 bases, leaving 16 bases between them. CDR3 length: 15 amino acids. The CDR3 loop is CASSRMDPKYNEQFF. The CDR3 DNA is TGTGCCAGCTCCCGGATGGACCCCAAATACAATGAGCAGTTCTTC.

CDR3 residues: CASSIGVRNTEAFF. The CDR3 nucleotides read TGTGCCAGCAGCATAGGGGTCAGGAACACTGAAGCTTTCTTT. The chain joins TRBV28 to TRBJ1-1; D may be TRBD1 (5 bases). Germline CDR1 and CDR2: MDHEN and SYDVKM. V was trimmed by 6 bases and J by 1 base, leaving 12 bases between them. The length of the CDR3 is 14 residues. The full variable domain, its missing parts supplied by reference TRBV28 and TRBJ1-1, is DVKVTQSSRYLVKRTGEKVFLECVQDMDHENMFWYRQDPGLGLRLIYFSYDVKMKEKGDIPEGYSVSREKKERFSLILESASTNQTSMYLCASSIGVRNTEAFFGQGTRLTVV.

The chain carries TRBV5-1 and TRBJ2-7; perhaps TRBD1 as D (5 bases). V was cut by 0 bases and J by 1 base, with 14 bases left in between. CDR1 and CDR2 (germline): SGHRS, YFSETQ. The CDR3 totals 16 residues. The CDR3 DNA sequence: TGCGCCAGCAGCTTGGGGTCAGGGCTATCATCCTACGAGCAGTACTTC. Protein product: CASSLGSGLSSYEQYF.

V gene TRBV29-1 combines with J gene TRBJ1-1, with TRBD1 identical over 7 bases. In germline, CDR1 is SQVTM, CDR2 ANQGSEA. This CDR3 comprises 15 residues. Trimming took 0 bases from V and 4 from J; bases not matched to a gene: 8. This CDR3 is CSVEDLGGGGTEAFF. The CDR3 nucleotides are TGCAGCGTTGAAGATCTTGGAGGGGGCGGCACTGAAGCTTTCTTT.

This clone was detected a few times. The J gene is TRBJ1-1, the V gene TRBV11-2; D gene unclear. Germline-derived CDR1 and CDR2 are SGHAT and FQNNGV. This CDR3 is built from 14 residues. The ends were cut back, 3 bases at V and 3 bases at J, with 11 bases in the middle. For the CDR3, the DNA is TGTGCCAGCAGCTTGATGGGGTCTCACACTGAAGCTTTCTTT. Protein product: CASSLMGSHTEAFF. Full variable domain (missing parts from reference TRBV11-2 and TRBJ1-1): EAGVAQSPRYKIIEKRQSVAFWCNPISGHATLYWYQQILGQGPKLLIQFQNNGVVDDSQLPKDRFSAERLKGVDSTLKIQPAKLEDSAVYLCASSLMGSHTEAFFGQGTRLTVV.

The chain's CDR3 is CASSRTGFEQYF. DNA of the CDR3: TGTGCCAGTAGTCGTACAGGGTTCGAGCAGTACTTC. The J gene is TRBJ2-7, the V gene TRBV19; D possibly corresponds to TRBD1 (6 bases). Trimming cost V 5 bases and J 6 bases, with 11 bases left between them. The CDR3 contains 12 residues. From germline, CDR1 is LNHDA and CDR2 SQIVND (reference sequence).

This chain uses TRBV5-1 with TRBJ1-4; D unclear. The germline CDR1 and CDR2 sequences are SGHRS and YFSETQ. V lost 4 bases and J 3 bases, leaving 13 bases between the germline ends. The CDR3 is 15 amino acids. CDR3 residues: CASSQESRPNEKLFF. The CDR3 region has the DNA TGCGCCAGCAGCCAAGAGTCCCGTCCTAATGAAAAACTGTTTTTT.

The chain carries TRBV27 and TRBJ2-7, with D uncertain. Germline assignment: CDR1 MNHEY and CDR2 SMNVEV (reference sequence). The length of the CDR3 is 12 residues. Trimming left V 9 bases short and J 2 bases short, with 11 bases between. CDR3 DNA: TGTGCCAGACGTCAGGAACCCTACGAGCAGTACTTC. This codes for CARRQEPYEQYF.

This clone was seen a single time. The chain joins TRBV6-5 to TRBJ1-2; D uncertain. This CDR3 has 14 amino acids. CDR1 is MNHEY and CDR2 is SVGAGI in the germline V gene. V was trimmed by 7 bases and J by 7 bases, leaving 19 bases between them. In DNA, the CDR3 is TGTGCCAGCAAGGTGGCCGCAGGAGCTAGTGGCTACACCTTC. Protein: CASKVAAGASGYTF.

V is TRBV4-1 and J is TRBJ1-3; 7 positions agree with TRBD1. Germline lookup yields CDR1 MGHRA and CDR2 YSYEKL. V gave up 3 bases and J gave up 0 bases; unmatched junction bases: 11. This CDR3 is built from 18 residues. The CDR3 bases are TGCGCCAGCAGCCAGGGTTTCGACAGGGCTGACTCTGGAAACACCATATATTTT. Its translation is CASSQGFDRADSGNTIYF.

The chain couples TRBV11-2 to TRBJ2-6; 12 bases are shared with TRBD1. The CDR3 sequence is 19 residues long. Germline V gene data show CDR1 as SGHAT and CDR2 as FQNNGV. V shed 2 bases and J 1 base; nucleotides not matched to a gene: 6. The CDR3 region is CASSLIRDRGLSGANVLTF. The CDR3 nucleotides read TGTGCCAGCAGCTTAATCCGGGACAGGGGGCTTTCTGGGGCCAACGTCCTGACTTTC. The full variable domain, with the rest looked up from reference TRBV11-2 and TRBJ2-6, is EAGVAQSPRYKIIEKRQSVAFWCNPISGHATLYWYQQILGQGPKLLIQFQNNGVVDDSQLPKDRFSAERLKGVDSTLKIQPAKLEDSAVYLCASSLIRDRGLSGANVLTFGAGSRLTVL.

In its sample, this clone was seen once. The rearrangement joins TRBV19 to TRBJ2-3; D might be TRBD1 (6 bases). In germline, CDR1 is LNHDA, CDR2 SQIVND (reference sequence). The V end was cut by 9 bases, the J end by 2 bases, with 15 bases between. The CDR3 covers 14 residues. The CDR3 sequence is CASSRDTLTDTQYF. CDR3 bases: TGTGCCAGCTCCCGGGACACCCTCACAGATACGCAGTATTTT.

The V call is TRBV6-5, the J call TRBJ2-7; no clear D. Per germline, CDR1 MNHEY and CDR2 SVGAGI. This CDR3 contains 13 residues. The V end lost 6 bases, the J end lost 4 bases, and 13 bases lay between the germline ends. CDR3: CASRGDGLYEQYF. DNA of the CDR3: TGTGCCAGCAGGGGCGACGGCTTGTACGAGCAGTACTTC.

V gene TRBV10-3 combines with J gene TRBJ2-1; D possibly matches TRBD1 or TRBD2 (6 bases each). The CDR3 has 16 residues. Germline CDR1 and CDR2: ENHRY and SYGVKD. Trimming took off 2 bases at V and 5 bases at J, with 16 bases between the two ends. As DNA, the CDR3 is TGTGCCATCAGTGAGCGGGGGCGGAGCGGTCACAATGAGCAGTTCTTC. It codes for CAISERGRSGHNEQFF.

This clone has a single count. The chain combines TRBV30 with TRBJ1-2; D is undetermined. The CDR3 sequence is 14 residues long. V gave up 0 bases and J gave up 4 bases, with 12 bases separating them. Germline-derived CDR1 and CDR2 are GTSNPN and SVGIG (reference sequence). CDR3 residues: CAWSVRRVAYGYTF. CDR3 coding DNA: TGTGCCTGGAGTGTACGTAGGGTCGCCTATGGCTACACCTTC.

The chain links TRBV2 to TRBJ1-4; 11 bases align to TRBD1. Germline assignment: CDR1 SNHLY and CDR2 FYNNEI. This CDR3 has 15 amino acids. V gave up 5 bases and J gave up 5 bases; unmatched junction bases: 4. The DNA of the CDR3 is TGTGCCAGCAGTCCGGACAGGGGGCCCAATGAAAAACTGTTTTTT. Its protein product is CASSPDRGPNEKLFF.

V and J are TRBV9 and TRBJ1-2, with D unclear. Trimming shortened V by 0 bases and J by 8 bases, and 17 bases separated the two germline ends. Germline V CDR1 and CDR2: SGDLS, YYNGEE. The CDR3 spans 15 residues. CDR3 amino acids: CASSVDPGAPMGYTF. DNA of the CDR3: TGTGCCAGCAGCGTAGATCCGGGAGCCCCAATGGGCTACACCTTC. Full variable domain (outside the CDR3, taken from reference TRBV9 and TRBJ1-2): DSGVTQTPKHLITATGQRVTLRCSPRSGDLSVYWYQQSLDQGLQFLIQYYNGEERAKGNILERFSAQQFPDLHSELNLSSLELGDSALYFCASSVDPGAPMGYTFGSGTRLTVV.

This clone was picked up one time. The V gene is TRBV19, the J gene TRBJ2-1; TRBD2 matches 8 bases. V lost 5 bases and J lost 8; bases outside the gene matches: 14. Germline V gene data show CDR1 as LNHDA and CDR2 as SQIVND (reference sequence). This CDR3 has 16 residues. The CDR3 nucleotides read TGTGCCAGTAGTTCCATAGCGGGACCTGGGGCGGATGAGCAGTTCTTC. Its translation is CASSSIAGPGADEQFF.

The chain carries TRBV6-5 and TRBJ2-1; D is unresolved. The CDR3 has 14 amino acids. V lost 6 bases and J 6 bases, leaving 15 bases between the germline ends. The germline V gene has CDR1 MNHEY and CDR2 SVGAGI. The CDR3, as DNA: TGTGCCAGCAGCGCCCTAAGTAACGCCAATGAGCAGTTCTTC. It translates to CASSALSNANEQFF.

The V and J genes are TRBV5-1 and TRBJ2-7, with D possibly matching TRBD2 (6 bases). This CDR3 is 18 amino acids long. V shed 0 bases and J shed 4 bases, with 23 bases lying between them. In germline, CDR1 is SGHRS, CDR2 YFSETQ. The CDR3 loop is CASSLALAGPHGGYEQYF. DNA for the CDR3: TGCGCCAGCAGCTTGGCCTTGGCGGGACCCCATGGGGGATACGAGCAGTACTTC.

The V gene is TRBV6-5, the J gene TRBJ2-3; 7 positions match TRBD1. This CDR3 is built from 15 residues. With V trimmed by 2 bases and J by 2 bases, 4 bases remained unmatched. Germline V gene data show CDR1 as MNHEY and CDR2 as SVGAGI. CDR3 sequence (DNA): TGTGCCAGCAGTTACGGGACAGCCGACACAGATACGCAGTATTTT. This codes for CASSYGTADTDTQYF.

This clone came up a few times. This chain uses TRBV5-1 with TRBJ2-7, with 8 bases identical to TRBD1. The V gene's germline CDR1 is SGHRS and CDR2 YFSETQ. V was pared by 2 bases and J by 1 base, with 8 bases of the junction left unmatched. CDR3 length: 16 residues. The CDR3 spells CASSLGFGTGSYEQYF. DNA for the CDR3: TGCGCCAGCAGCTTAGGGTTCGGGACAGGTTCCTACGAGCAGTACTTC.